Following are 8 T cell receptor beta chains from one sample sequenced in a study of shared clonotypes between healthy human individuals. Profiling relied on immunoSEQ multiplex PCR, and the TCRdb table lists in-frame clones only, not all of them. The sample contains some 2,500,000 clones, 93% of which appear only once. Sequenced: naive CD4+ T cells from PBMCs. Subset reported: CD45RA+ positively selected. The receptor set was obtained from a man between 18 and 35 years old in good health. Some clones in this sample may be carry-over from other donors' samples.

This clone was counted a single time. This chain connects TRBV5-4 to TRBJ2-3; D is ambiguous. The CDR3 covers 16 residues. The germline V gene has CDR1 SGHNT and CDR2 YYREEE (reference sequence). V lost 3 bases, J lost 2 bases, and 16 bases lay in between. The CDR3 is CASSSASSTSTDTQYF. Here the CDR3 DNA reads TGTGCCAGCAGCTCAGCTTCCTCGACCTCCACAGATACGCAGTATTTT.

CDR3 in DNA: TGTGCCAGCTCGCGGGCGGGCCGGGGGACCGGGGAGCTGTTTTTT. Protein: CASSRAGRGTGELFF. This chain uses TRBV28 with TRBJ2-2; D is possibly TRBD2 (6 bases). Per the germline V gene, CDR1 is MDHEN and CDR2 is SYDVKM. This CDR3 region has 15 residues. Trimming cost V 8 bases and J 5 bases, with 18 bases left between them.

In the case of this clone: The sample has other DNA sequences that encode this CDR3 too. This chain joins TRBV9 and TRBJ2-1; D not resolved. CDR1 SGDLS and CDR2 YYNGEE come from the germline V gene. The CDR3 sequence is 11 residues long. V was trimmed by 3 bases and J by 3 bases, leaving 1 base between them. CDR3 in DNA: TGTGCCAGCAGCGGCTACAATGAGCAGTTCTTC. As protein: CASSGYNEQFF.

V is TRBV28 and J is TRBJ2-4; D might be TRBD2 (5 bases). The germline CDR1 and CDR2 sequences are MDHEN and SYDVKM. With 5 bases removed from V and 3 bases from J, the gap between germline ends came to 14 bases. CDR3 length: 15 amino acids. CDR3 in amino acids: CASSPTGKGKNIQYF. CDR3 nucleotide sequence: TGTGCCAGCAGTCCTACCGGGAAAGGCAAAAACATTCAGTACTTC.

V and J are TRBV6-1 and TRBJ2-7; 7 bases map to TRBD1. The CDR3 consists of 13 residues. Trimming cost V 5 bases and J 3 bases; bases outside gene matches: 4. Germline loops: CDR1 MNHNS, CDR2 SASEGT. CDR3 region: CASSPTGYYEQYF. In DNA form, the CDR3 reads TGTGCCAGCAGTCCGACAGGGTACTACGAGCAGTACTTC.

Of note for this clone: The sample has other DNA sequences that encode this CDR3 too. The V gene is TRBV7-3, the J gene TRBJ1-1; a possible D gene is TRBD1 (5 bases). V was clipped by 1 base and J by 0 bases, with 9 bases between them. The CDR3 runs 15 residues. CDR1 and CDR2 (germline): SGHTA, FQGTGA. CDR3 residues: CASSLSPGMNTEAFF. The DNA of the CDR3 is TGTGCCAGCAGCTTAAGTCCAGGGATGAACACTGAAGCTTTCTTT.

The V gene is TRBV28, the J gene TRBJ1-2, with TRBD1 as a possible D gene (5 bases). The CDR3 is 15 amino acids. The V end was cut by 5 bases, the J end by 6 bases, with 19 bases between. Germline V gene data show CDR1 as MDHEN and CDR2 as SYDVKM. The CDR3 protein is CASSVPSALGDGYTF. The CDR3 region has the DNA TGTGCCAGCAGTGTCCCGTCCGCATTGGGGGATGGCTACACCTTC.

Notes on this clone: At the DNA level, this CDR3 is encoded by other sequences in the same sample as well. V is TRBV20-1 and J is TRBJ2-5; the D is unclear. V was pared by 2 bases and J by 4 bases, with 5 bases between. The CDR3 contains 11 residues. The V gene's germline CDR1 is DFQATT and CDR2 SNEGSKA (reference sequence). CDR3 region: CSARLGETQYF. In DNA, the CDR3 is TGCAGTGCTAGACTCGGAGAGACCCAGTACTTC.